The 5 T cell receptor beta chains below come from one sample, sequenced in a study of regulatory T cells in long-lasting Graves disease. Sequencing libraries for TCR beta were prepared with iRepertoire HTBI primers and Arm-PCR of CDR3 regions. TCRdb re-called the multiplex PCR reads through MiXCR, storing one row per CDR3 protein. The table includes just over 600,000 distinct CDR3 sequences, 16% detected once. The time point is: newly diagnosed GD, antithyroid drugs for less than 3 months. Generation of the TCR library employed RNA extracted from PBMCs. Separately, the same data were catalogued under a study of T cells in Graves' hyperthyroidism and ophthalmopathy.

The sequencing here drew on peripheral blood mononuclear cells (PBMCs), taken at new diagnosis, from a patient treated with antithyroid drugs. Source of these receptors: a woman aged 30 to 39 with Graves disease.

The gene calls are TRBV7-9 and TRBJ1-1, with D hard to call. Trimming removed 2 bases at V and 5 bases at J, with 12 bases between. The CDR3 covers 14 residues. The germline CDR1 and CDR2 sequences are SEHNR and FQNEAQ (reference sequence). CDR3 loop: CASSLRQESTEAFF. Here the CDR3 DNA reads TGTGCCAGCAGCTTACGTCAGGAGTCGACTGAAGCTTTCTTT.

The table lists this clonotype with a few counts. The V call is TRBV18, the J call TRBJ2-7, with D possibly being TRBD1 or TRBD2 (5 bases each). Trimming cost V 3 bases and J 2 bases, with 11 bases left between them. CDR3 size: 14 residues. The V gene's germline CDR1 is KGHSH and CDR2 LQKENI. As DNA, the CDR3 is TGTGCCAGCTCACCGGGACCCGGCACCTACGAGCAGTACTTC. Protein product: CASSPGPGTYEQYF.

This clonotype occurred a few times. The rearrangement joins TRBV7-2 to TRBJ2-4; D unclear. CDR1 is SGHTA and CDR2 is FQGNSA in the germline V gene. The V gene lost 5 bases and the J gene lost 1 base, with 24 bases spanning the gap. CDR3 length: 19 amino acids. The CDR3 DNA reads TGTGCCAGCAGCCTCGACCCTCGGTCCGGAGAAGGGGCCAAAAACATTCAGTACTTC. Translating it yields CASSLDPRSGEGAKNIQYF.

This clonotype was observed at least ten times. V gene TRBV5-6 combines with J gene TRBJ1-1, with D perhaps matching TRBD1 (6 bases). CDR3 size: 15 residues. V gave up 5 bases and J gave up 11 bases, with 25 bases separating them. Germline assignment: CDR1 SGHDT and CDR2 YYEEEE. The CDR3 reads CASSRSDTGQGIAFF. The CDR3 region has the DNA TGTGCCAGCAGTCGCTCCGATACGGGCCAGGGGATTGCTTTCTTT. Supplemented by reference TRBV5-6 and TRBJ1-1, the full variable domain reads DAGVTQSPTHLIKTRGQQVTLRCSPKSGHDTVSWYQQALGQGPQFIFQYYEEEERQRGNFPDRFSGHQFPNYSSELNVNALLLGDSALYLCASSRSDTGQGIAFFGQGTRLTVV.

In its sample, this clonotype was seen many times. V gene TRBV28 combines with J gene TRBJ2-2, with 9 bases that match TRBD2. V shed 7 bases and J 5 bases; nucleotides not matched to a gene: 2. Germline CDR1 is MDHEN and CDR2 is SYDVKM. There are 13 residues in the CDR3. CDR3 bases: TGTGCCAGCATAGCGGGGGTTACCGGGGAGCTGTTTTTT. Protein sequence: CASIAGVTGELFF.